This T cell receptor (beta chain) is drawn from a study of CD8 T cells in Susac syndrome. Germline loops: CDR1 KGHSH, CDR2 LQKENI. This CDR3 has 16 residues. V was shortened by 5 bases and J by 0 bases, with 14 bases between the two germline ends. Blood CD8+ and CD4+ T cells underwent high-throughput TCR beta sequencing. As controls, healthy donors matched for age and sex were used. TEMRA cells were FACS-enriched, and CD8+ and CD4+ T cells were isolated negatively. An input of about 0.5 to 1 ug of RNA was subjected to reverse transcription using random hexamers. The authors amplified TCR beta CDR3 across 54 Vbeta and 13 Jbeta using immunoSEQ multiplex PCR. One entry per CDR3 protein, called by TCRdb with MiXCR from the immunoSEQ multiplex PCR reads. The profile covers 150,000 to 200,000 distinct CDR3 sequences, with around 95% appearing a single time and more than 0.12% taken by the ten largest.

The rearrangement links TRBV18 to TRBJ2-1, with unresolved D. This TCR was recovered from a human donor in good health. Sample: CD4+ T cells from PBMCs. The CDR3 reads CASSIARVGSYNEQFF. Here the CDR3 DNA reads TGTGCCAGCTCAATCGCACGAGTCGGCTCCTACAATGAGCAGTTCTTC.